This T cell receptor (beta chain) was sequenced during a study of EBV T-cell therapy then PD-1 blockade in nasopharyngeal carcinoma. As to treatment: AdE1-LMPpoly-expanded autologous EBV-specific T-cell therapy followed by anti-PD-1 nivolumab. TCRdb's table, derived via immunoSEQ multiplex PCR, lists solely in-frame clones and lacks some. This table has around 23,000 clones, under 90% appearing once. Germline CDR1 and CDR2: SQVTM and ANQGSEA. This CDR3 region has 14 residues. Trimming stripped 0 bases from V and 7 bases from J, with 12 bases between. Concerning this clone itself: What it binds is not known.

The V call is TRBV29-1, the J call TRBJ2-2; a weak D match, TRBD2 (5 bases). Sequencing used CD8+ T cells from blood, obtained at day 61 from a patient whose treatment included autologous EBV-specific T cells and nivolumab. The sequence derives from a man aged 35-49 years with nasopharyngeal carcinoma. The CDR3 region has the DNA TGCAGCGTTGAAGAAGGCTTCGGAGGCGGGGAGCTGTTTTTT. This sequence encodes CSVEEGFGGGELFF.